This TCR beta chain originates from a study of cytomegalovirus exposure and HLA in healthy donors (dated by TCRdb to the late 2010s). Regarding the study in general: An earlier analysis of some 620 of the donors reported about 280 Gb of sequence data and 95 million to 140 million unique TCR beta sequences obtained from around 170 million T cells. High-throughput TCR immunosequencing, statistical association of individual TCRs with disease status, and machine learning were combined to predict cytomegalovirus infection status. An early release that covered fewer than 750 HLA-typed donors contained about 300 gigabases of sequencing data and around 80 million unique TCR sequences. HLA typing covered class I and class II loci at four-digit resolution. The later analysis used no new phenotypic data to find candidate immune exposures, relying instead on TCR beta sequences and their occurrence across donors. Alongside the repertoire data, information on donor age, sex, ethnicity and CMV serostatus was compiled. An earlier analysis of 500 to 750 of the donors applied high-throughput TCR beta sequencing to assess whether each TCR beta V gene segment acted as functional or pseudogenic. The T cell repertoires of several hundred subjects were profiled by immunosequencing and related to cytomegalovirus serostatus. To study patterns of TCR occurrence, a later analysis re-analyzed previously published TCR beta repertoires from just over 650 donors and added high-resolution HLA genotyping. Typing coverage varied by locus: about 629-630 donors for A, B, C, DRB1 and DQB1; some 520 for DQA1; over 600 for DPA1; roughly 450 for DPB1. All discovery cohort repertoires had been generated using a single sequencing platform. A separate validation cohort of over a hundred different subjects was used in addition to the 666-subject first cohort. Because of strong linkage in the cohort, five DR-DQ haplotypes were treated as single units for association and clustering. In a later genetic analysis, genome-wide SNP genotypes for about three fifths of the 666 donors were used, and that subset was treated as a discovery cohort. Among a few hundred genotyped donors of the cohort, an average of about 240,000 unique TCR beta nucleotide sequences were sequenced per donor, 15% to 20% of them non-productive. The study aimed to test whether signatures of past pathogen exposure could be identified by cataloging public T cell receptors. The genetic ancestry cluster associated with self-reported Caucasian donors included approximately 85% of the approximately 400 genotyped donors. Broad study findings and their caveats: The authors suggested that the approach could potentially be generalized to other disease states and immunological phenotypes. According to a later analysis, most CMV-associated TCR beta chains appeared to be HLA-restricted, and the HLA associations seemed to be driven largely by CMV exposure. A later analysis associated 16,951 TCR beta sequences with specific HLA alleles at a false discovery rate of 0.05. The 87-base-pair reads could not distinguish some IMGT-functional V segments, including TRBV6-2 and TRBV6-3, so those segments were excluded. In this cohort, only TCR beta chains were sequenced, and detectable features were limited by the absence of alpha or paired-chain data. Cytomegalovirus status was reported to be diagnosed by the classifier with high specificity and sensitivity in both the original and validation cohorts. In vitro tests confirmed that a few of the cytomegalovirus-associated TCR beta chains recognize cytomegalovirus antigens. Because HLA typing was unavailable for some donors at each locus, only the typed subset was used in association tests. According to a later analysis, parvovirus B19, influenza, CMV and Epstein-Barr virus appeared linked to several top co-occurrence clusters. Because counts were too low, roughly 16 rarely observed V segments, including chromosome 9 orphons, were excluded from the earlier analysis of fewer than 650 of the donors. A later analysis found that TCR association rates varied across HLA loci, with DRB1 alleles showing the most associated TCRs and HLA-C alleles the fewest. A group of highly shared sequence variants was considered likely to be a technical artifact of the sequencing pipeline. In a later genetic analysis, fewer N-insertions in productive TCRs were reported among donors in an Asian-associated ancestry cluster than the roughly 700-donor mean. When HLA alleles, especially DR and DQ, strongly co-occurred, TCR associations were difficult to assign to individual alleles. An association between a missense DCLRE1C variant and V-gene and J-gene trimming of TCR beta chains was found in a later genetic analysis and replicated in an independent cohort. Correlated functional status among segregating V segments might be attributable to linkage disequilibrium, but an unknown experimental factor could not be ruled out. Broadly in line with IMGT annotations, most TCR beta V segments showed up in productive rearrangements about 87% or about 30% of the time in an earlier analysis of 450 to 750 of the donors. For the cohort, immune exposure information was limited to CMV serostatus. The study gave a list of 150 to 200 TCR beta chains associated with cytomegalovirus. The presence/absence analyses assumed that sequencing depth was roughly uniform across donors, and that assumption may not be true. A later analysis found that HLA-associated TCR beta chains were more clonally expanded and had lower generation probabilities than equally common non-associated chains. A further reported finding was that TCR beta sequences accurately predicted the HLA-A and HLA-B alleles for most subjects in the first cohort. Across donors, most TCR sequences were observed very rarely, whereas some public TCRs were present in many individuals.

Libraries were constructed by the immunoSEQ multiplex PCR assay. For the multiplex PCR, a mixture combining 60 forward primers for TCR Vbeta segments and 13 reverse primers for TCR Jbeta segments was used. The CDR3 region of rearranged TCR beta genes was amplified from genomic DNA by a multiplex PCR assay. On the Illumina HiSeq System, the amplified TCR beta libraries were sequenced as 87-base-pair reads. Turning to the authors' computational methods: In a later analysis, about 80 million unique TCR beta chains were counted across the roughly 700 repertoires, and around 10 million of these chains were shared by at least two donors. A nearest-neighbor algorithm error-corrected the raw reads and collapsed the reads into unique sequences, merging closely related sequences to remove PCR and sequencing errors. Alignment of CDR3 sequences to IMGT reference sequences was used to assign V, D and J gene segments. For a sequence to be retained, a match of at least six nucleotides was required to both a V gene segment and a J gene segment. A rearrangement counted as productive if the CDR3 had no stop codons and remained in frame with V and J, and every other rearrangement counted as non-productive. CDR3 was defined according to IMGT convention as the region running from the second conserved V-encoded cysteine to the conserved J-encoded phenylalanine. The earlier analysis of around 640 of the donors excluded sequences that lacked an unambiguous match to a single V gene segment. An earlier analysis of 500 to 600 of the donors classified V segments as functional when productive rearrangements were above 56.7% and as segregating when the standard deviation between donors was above 5%. A statistical classification framework was built for diagnosing cytomegalovirus status from the catalog of TCR beta chain sequences. A later analysis assigned V and J genes by comparing TCR nucleotide sequences with IMGT/GENE-DB human TR gene sequences. A later analysis assigned CDR3 sequences and most-parsimonious VDJ recombination scenarios with the TCRdist pipeline. In a later analysis, each TCR beta chain was defined by its CDR3 amino acid sequence together with its V-gene family, and reads lacking a unique V-gene family were excluded. To address suspected cross-contamination and a sequencing artifact, a later analysis removed a few hundred highly shared, low-generation-probability nucleotide sequences. In a later analysis, a clonal expansion index was calculated for each public chain from normalized within-repertoire ranks of inferred template counts. Generation probabilities in a later analysis came from a VDJ recombination model fitted to out-of-frame rearrangements, and those results were checked against IGoR. In a later analysis, hypergeometric tests were used to score TCR-TCR, TCR-HLA and TCR-CMV co-occurrence, with a repertoire-size bias correction applied to TCR pairs. In a later analysis, false discovery rates were estimated by permuting HLA or CMV assignments 20 times. In a later analysis, co-occurring TCRs were grouped with DBSCAN, and TCRdist sequence similarity was added when clustering was performed within HLA-allele-positive subsets. Co-occurrence clustering excluded repertoires with fewer than 30,000 or more than 120,000 public chains, plus five with anomalous nucleotide sharing. This immuneACCESS table, as held by TCRdb, lists in-frame sequences with V and J called but not all clones. Of the missing ones, under half trace to an unresolved V gene in checked studies; the others have no known cause. For V, J and clone size, that table is used; D and trimming come from the DNA. A total of 150,000 to 200,000 clones appear in this sample, around 80% of them only once. The ten top clones hold around a tenth of the sample.

Compared with germline, V lacks 1 base and J lacks 7 bases; bases without a gene match: 5. From a lookup of the germline V gene, CDR1 and CDR2 are SGHTA and FQGTGA. The CDR3, cysteine through phenylalanine, is 14 amino acids long. This entry keeps only the CDR3 DNA: 42 bases, framed from base 1. Notes on this clone: Its recognized antigen is unknown. No base quality information exists; no much larger clone differs at one position.

The cohort was made up of 666 healthy bone marrow donors. At the time of sampling, every cohort member was nominally healthy, though immune exposures that went unrecorded were likely present. The donor was CMV seropositive and belonged to the group of about 290 seropositive cohort members. Each donor provided a peripheral blood sample, and peripheral blood mononuclear cells were used for TCR beta sequencing. Genomic DNA extraction from the blood cell samples was performed with the Qiagen DNeasy Blood Extraction Kit. The source is a man between 18 and 29 years old in good health and CMV-seropositive. The chain uses TRBV7-3 and TRBJ2-5; 8 middle bases align to TRBD2. The sample comprised PBMCs. This receptor carries the CDR3 CASSLNGGGATQYF. DNA sequence: TGTGCCAGCAGCTTAAACGGGGGGGGTGCGACCCAGTACTTC.